One TCR beta chain is described in this entry. What it binds is unknown. Trimming pared 1 base from V and 6 bases from J, leaving 18 bases between. The CDR3 runs to 17 residues. Germline-derived CDR1 and CDR2 are SGHTA and FQGNSA. Template switching added a universal primer site; cDNA carried unique molecular identifiers. TCRdb fed the 5' RACE reads into MiXCR, producing one record per CDR3 protein. The repertoire holds a few hundred thousand distinct CDR3 sequences, approximately 11% seen once, with 3.5% to 5% in the top ten. This sample is drawn from a study of identical twins. Study observations and caveats: Monozygotic twin pairs showed more out-of-frame TCR alpha sharing than models estimated. Out-of-frame beta sequences exhibited a weaker degree of excess twin sharing. While abundant cord blood beta clonotypes carried fewer insertions, memory repertoires showed no such pattern.

The sample was also reused in another study, on yellow fever vaccine responses in identical twins.

The specimen sequenced was memory (CD45RO+) T cells sorted from blood. This receptor was taken from a young woman in good health. This chain joins TRBV7-2 and TRBJ2-2, with D maybe TRBD1 (5 bases). The CDR3 DNA reads as TGTGCCAGCAGCTTAGGTTGGGGCAGGGAAATGGCCGGGGAGCTGTTTTTT. This sequence encodes CASSLGWGREMAGELFF.